Listed below are T cell receptor beta chains from one sample, sequenced in a study of T cells after yellow fever vaccination. TCRdb re-called the 5' RACE reads through MiXCR, storing one row per CDR3 protein. The sample holds over 70,000 distinct CDR3 sequences, 7.7% seen once. The sequencing used CD8+ T cells sorted from PBMCs, collected on the day of the yellow fever booster vaccination. Every receptor here comes from a man younger than 40 who received the YFV17D yellow fever vaccine. CDR3s include the opening cysteine and the closing phenylalanine or tryptophan. A D gene is named only where the DNA matches it firmly. Expanded clones are given a class, and other clones once, few, many or no size at all.

j_call	d_call	v_call	cdr3_length	clone_size	cdr3_nt	cdr3_aa
TRBJ2-3	-	TRBV12-3/TRBV12-4	14	few	TGTGCCAGCAGTTTGGGGGGCACCACAGATACGCAGTATTTT	CASSLGGTTDTQYF
TRBJ2-1	TRBD2	TRBV20-1	14	-	TGCAGTTTCGTCGCGACTAGCGGCCACTATGAGCAGTTCTTC	CSFVATSGHYEQFF
TRBJ2-1	-	TRBV13	14	-	TGTGCCAGCAGCGTGCCACTAGGCATGGATGAGCAGTTCTTC	CASSVPLGMDEQFF
TRBJ2-3	-	TRBV20-1	14	few	TGCAGTGCTAGAGATGATCCCTCCACAGATACGCAGTATTTT	CSARDDPSTDTQYF
TRBJ2-7	-	TRBV4-3	16	-	TGCGCCAGCAGCCAAGATTGGGACTTGAGCTCCTACGAGCAGTACTTC	CASSQDWDLSSYEQYF
TRBJ2-2	TRBD1	TRBV7-7	15	many	TGTGCTAGCAGCTTATCAGGGGGCCCCACCGGGGAGCTGTTTTTT	CASSLSGGPTGELFF
TRBJ2-7	-	TRBV3-1	14	-	TGTGCCAGCAGCCAAGTTGGACGAAGCTACGAGCAGTACTTC	CASSQVGRSYEQYF
TRBJ2-7	-	TRBV5-1	13	few	TGCGCCAGCAGCCCGGGGACCCCCTACGAGCAGTACTTC	CASSPGTPYEQYF
TRBJ1-4	-	TRBV6-2/TRBV6-3	14	-	TGTGCCAGCAGCCTGGTCCTCGGTGGTGAAAAACTGTTTTTT	CASSLVLGGEKLFF
TRBJ2-7	-	TRBV5-1	15	-	TGCGGCAGCAGGTTCATTTACAGAGACGACTACGAGCAGTACTTC	CGSRFIYRDDYEQYF
TRBJ2-7	-	TRBV6-1	15	many	TGTGCCAGCAGATTTGGAGCTCTTAACACATACGAGCAGTACTTC	CASRFGALNTYEQYF
TRBJ2-5	TRBD1	TRBV7-6	17	few	TGTGCCAGCAGTCCACCCGGCTACGGGACAGGGTTAGAGACCCAGTACTTC	CASSPPGYGTGLETQYF
TRBJ2-2	-	TRBV3-1	13	few	TGTGCCAGCATAGGGTCGAACACCGGGGAGCTGTTTTTT	CASIGSNTGELFF
TRBJ2-1	TRBD2	TRBV14	13	few	TGTGCCAGCAGCCAATTCAGGGAGGGAGAGCGGTTCTTC	CASSQFREGERFF
TRBJ2-2	TRBD1	TRBV12-3/TRBV12-4	14	few	TGTGCCAGCAGCCCCAGGGGGCCCACCGGGGAGCTGTTTTTT	CASSPRGPTGELFF
TRBJ2-5	TRBD1	TRBV12-3/TRBV12-4	13	-	TGTGCCAGCAGTGCCGGGACAGCAGAGACCCAGTACTTC	CASSAGTAETQYF
TRBJ1-2	TRBD1	TRBV6-1	14	few	TGTGCCAGCAGCCCAGGGACAGTCTACTATGGCTACACCTTC	CASSPGTVYYGYTF